This T cell receptor beta chain emerged from a study of prognosis after radiotherapy for stage I lung cancer. A draw of approximately 5.6 milliliters of peripheral blood took place at each of two time points. Germline V lookup: CDR1 SGHRS, CDR2 YFSETQ. The CDR3 consists of 15 residues. The V and J ends lost 1 base and 3 bases, in that order; junction bases with no gene match: 1. Multiplex PCR in two rounds served to amplify TCR beta CDR3 from genomic DNA. It was primers specific to each TRBV and TRBJ gene that first-round PCR used. TCRdb reprocessed the multiplex PCR reads with MiXCR, giving one entry per CDR3 protein. The table records around 12,000 distinct CDR3 sequences, roughly 40% of them present only once. This clonotype has ten or more counts.

The sequences come from PBMCs, collected before or after stereotactic body radiation therapy (not recorded which). The chain is built from TRBV5-1 and TRBJ2-1; TRBD2 aligns across 10 bases. The source is a donor aged 50 or older with non-small cell lung cancer. For the CDR3, the DNA is TGCGCCAGCAGCTTGAGCGGGGGGGGCTACAATGAGCAGTTCTTC. Its protein is CASSLSGGGYNEQFF. The full variable domain, completed using reference TRBV5-1 and TRBJ2-1, is KAGVTQTPRYLIKTRGQQVTLSCSPISGHRSVSWYQQTPGQGLQFLFEYFSETQRNKGNFPGRFSGRQFSNSRSEMNVSTLELGDSALYLCASSLSGGGYNEQFFGPGTRLTVL.